The 30 T cell receptor beta chains below come from one sample, sequenced in a study of CD8 T cells in Susac syndrome. The authors reverse transcribed roughly 0.5 to 1 ug RNA with random hexamers. TCRdb redid the calling of the immunoSEQ multiplex PCR reads with MiXCR, one entry per CDR3 protein. The profile shows about 150,000 distinct CDR3 sequences, approximately 94% of them singletons. Sequenced: CD4+ T cells from PBMCs. Receptors originate from a human donor with Susac syndrome.

The chain carries TRBV7-2 and TRBJ2-5, with TRBD1 matching over 8 bases. The V and J ends lost 1 base and 4 bases, in that order; junction bases with no gene match: 8. This CDR3 comprises 16 residues. Germline CDR1 SGHTA, CDR2 FQGNSA. As DNA, the CDR3 is TGTGCCAGCAGCTTAGAAAACTGGACAGGGCGAGAGACCCAGTACTTC. This codes for CASSLENWTGRETQYF.

This clonotype was seen just once. The rearrangement joins TRBV24-1 to TRBJ2-1; TRBD2 agrees at 9 bases. V dropped 3 bases and J dropped 7; count of bases not matched to a gene: 9. The CDR3 is 16 residues long. Looked up from germline, CDR1 is KGHDR and CDR2 is SFDVKD. The CDR3 DNA is TGTGCCACCAGTGATGAGGGCGGGAGGGCCGGGAATGAGCAGTTCTTC. Its protein is CATSDEGGRAGNEQFF.

The V gene is TRBV7-3, the J gene TRBJ2-5; D is possibly TRBD2 (5 bases). The CDR3 runs to 13 residues. V lost 5 bases and J 7 bases, leaving 14 bases between the germline ends. Germline V gene sequence: CDR1 SGHTA, CDR2 FQGTGA. CDR3 coding DNA: TGTGCCAGCAGCCCCGAGACACGGGGGACCCAGTACTTC. This encodes CASSPETRGTQYF.

The V and J genes are TRBV4-2 and TRBJ2-1; 7 positions agree with TRBD2. V gave up 2 bases and J gave up 0 bases; unmatched junction bases: 7. Germline lookup yields CDR1 LGHNA and CDR2 YNFKEQ. The CDR3 loop spans 17 amino acids. The CDR3 here is CASSQSRGGASYNEQFF. The DNA of the CDR3 is TGTGCCAGCAGCCAATCTCGCGGGGGTGCCTCCTACAATGAGCAGTTCTTC.

The chain has TRBV7-8 and TRBJ1-2; no clear D gene. This CDR3 is 13 amino acids long. Germline lookup yields CDR1 SGHVS and CDR2 FQNEAQ. V shed 3 bases and J shed 8 bases, with 13 bases lying between them. CDR3 coding DNA: TGTGCCAGCAGCTTTTGGCCGGGATCCGGCTACACCTTC. This sequence encodes CASSFWPGSGYTF.

The chain joins TRBV10-3 to TRBJ2-5; 8 bases are a match to TRBD1. The length of the CDR3 is 15 residues. Trimming took 5 bases from V and 2 from J; bases not matched to a gene: 7. Germline values: CDR1 ENHRY, CDR2 SYGVKD. The CDR3 reads CAISPGGAGQETQYF. Written as DNA, the CDR3 is TGTGCCATCAGTCCAGGGGGCGCGGGTCAAGAGACCCAGTACTTC.

This clonotype appeared once. The chain employs TRBV29-1 and TRBJ1-1; 9 bases fit TRBD1. This CDR3 has 11 amino acids. J lost 3 bases, V lost 7 bases, and 0 bases had no gene match. CDR1 SQVTM and CDR2 ANQGSEA come from the germline V gene. CDR3 sequence: CSGTGDTEAFF. For the CDR3, the DNA is TGCAGCGGGACAGGGGACACTGAAGCTTTCTTT.

Only one count was recorded for this clonotype. This chain links TRBV18 with TRBJ1-4; tentatively, D is TRBD1 (6 bases). V was pared by 4 bases and J by 4 bases, with 13 bases between. Germline-derived CDR1 and CDR2 are KGHSH and LQKENI. This CDR3 spans 15 amino acids. This chain's CDR3 is CASSLRTDFNEKLFF. The CDR3 nucleotides are TGTGCCAGCTCACTAAGGACAGACTTTAATGAAAAACTGTTTTTT.

J is TRBJ2-6 and V is TRBV28; weak D call: TRBD1 (5 bases). V was pared by 5 bases and J by 2 bases, with 10 bases between. The CDR3 sequence is 15 residues long. Germline V gene lookup returns CDR1 MDHEN and CDR2 SYDVKM. CDR3 in amino acids: CASSRPGTGANVLTF. The DNA of the CDR3 is TGTGCCAGCAGTCGTCCAGGGACTGGGGCCAACGTCCTGACTTTC.

This clonotype has only one observation. The chain carries TRBV10-3 and TRBJ2-7, with D hard to call. Between the trimmed V and J ends, which lost 6 bases and 0 bases, there was a span of 9 bases. The germline CDR1 and CDR2 sequences are ENHRY and SYGVKD. This CDR3 spans 13 amino acids. Here the CDR3 DNA reads TGTGCCATCAGGGGCAGGCTCTCCTACGAGCAGTACGTC. Translated, it gives CAIRGRLSYEQYV.

The chain is built from TRBV5-6 and TRBJ1-5, with D unclear. Trimming removed 0 bases from V and 8 bases from J, with 12 bases in between. There are 14 residues in the CDR3. From germline, CDR1 is SGHDT and CDR2 YYEEEE. Here the CDR3 reads CASSLGGILKPQHF. In DNA, the CDR3 is TGTGCCAGCAGCTTGGGAGGGATCTTGAAGCCCCAGCATTTT. The whole variable domain, remainder taken from reference TRBV5-6 and TRBJ1-5, is DAGVTQSPTHLIKTRGQQVTLRCSPKSGHDTVSWYQQALGQGPQFIFQYYEEEERQRGNFPDRFSGHQFPNYSSELNVNALLLGDSALYLCASSLGGILKPQHFGDGTRLSIL.

The chain uses TRBV25-1 and TRBJ1-2; 7 bases map to TRBD1. The CDR3 spans 13 residues. V lost 10 bases to trimming and J lost 6 bases; unmatched junction nucleotides: 11. The germline V gene has CDR1 MGHDK and CDR2 SYGVNS. The CDR3 DNA reads as TGTGCCACCAGGGGGGAATCGGGTGATGGCTACACCTTC. This gives the protein CATRGESGDGYTF.

This chain connects TRBV9 to TRBJ2-4; no clear D gene. In germline, CDR1 is SGDLS, CDR2 YYNGEE. CDR3 length: 17 residues. Trimming stripped 4 bases from V and 0 bases from J, with 17 bases between. CDR3 region: CASSPRPDLLAKNIQYF. In DNA, the CDR3 is TGTGCCAGCAGCCCACGCCCGGATTTACTAGCCAAAAACATTCAGTACTTC.

V usage is TRBV25-1 and J usage is TRBJ1-4; D is possibly TRBD1 (5 bases). Per the germline V gene, CDR1 is MGHDK and CDR2 is SYGVNS. This CDR3 has 16 residues. The germline V and J ends were trimmed by 0 bases and 0 bases, with 8 bases remaining between them. CDR3 DNA sequence: TGTGCCAGCAGTGAATATGGGGGGGCAACTAATGAAAAACTGTTTTTT. Amino acid sequence: CASSEYGGATNEKLFF.

This sequence joins TRBV2 and TRBJ2-5, with TRBD2 matching 8 bases. The CDR3 runs to 15 residues. Germline V gives CDR1 SNHLY, CDR2 FYNNEI. The V gene end was trimmed by 3 bases and the J gene end by 4 bases; junction bases not matched to a gene: 7. The CDR3 protein is CASSEVGLVRETQYF. The CDR3, as DNA: TGTGCCAGCAGTGAGGTGGGACTAGTGCGAGAGACCCAGTACTTC.

The chain carries TRBV3-1 and TRBJ1-1; D ambiguous. This CDR3 is built from 13 residues. V lost 0 bases to trimming and J lost 5 bases, with 7 bases between them. Germline V gene lookup returns CDR1 LGHDT and CDR2 YNNKEL (reference sequence). CDR3 region: CASSQESRTEAFF. CDR3 DNA sequence: TGTGCCAGCAGCCAAGAGTCGAGGACTGAAGCTTTCTTT.

The genes are TRBV25-1 and TRBJ2-1, with TRBD2 matching over 7 bases. This CDR3 is built from 14 residues. The ends lost 3 bases at V and 4 bases at J; junction bases unmatched: 3. CDR1 MGHDK and CDR2 SYGVNS come from the germline V gene. The CDR3, as DNA: TGTGCCAGCAGTGACGGCGGGGGATACAATGAGCAGTTCTTC. Protein product: CASSDGGGYNEQFF.

This clonotype was found a few times. This chain uses TRBV11-2 with TRBJ2-1; D might be TRBD1 (5 bases). The V end was cut by 2 bases, the J end by 4 bases, with 12 bases between. The CDR3 has 15 amino acids. CDR1 and CDR2 from the germline V gene are SGHAT and FQNNGV. This chain's CDR3 is CASSLLGAQYNEQFF. The DNA for the CDR3 is TGTGCCAGCAGCTTACTAGGGGCTCAATACAATGAGCAGTTCTTC.

V gene TRBV3-1 combines with J gene TRBJ2-3; 7 positions match TRBD1. Germline V gene sequence: CDR1 LGHDT, CDR2 YNNKEL (reference sequence). The CDR3 is 13 amino acids. V shed 4 bases, J shed 3 bases, and the junction held 1 base outside the gene matches. The CDR3 DNA follows: TGTGCCAGCAGCCCGACAGGGACAGATACGCAGTATTTT. It translates to CASSPTGTDTQYF.

The chain couples TRBV5-4 to TRBJ2-7; possible D gene TRBD1, 6 bases. Germline V gives CDR1 SGHNT, CDR2 YYREEE (reference sequence). The CDR3 has 16 amino acids. Deletions cut 4 bases from V and 3 bases from J, with 20 bases between. CDR3 protein: CASSGGPTGGDYEQYF. The CDR3 coding sequence is TGTGCCAGCAGCGGGGGCCCGACAGGTGGGGACTACGAGCAGTACTTC. Combining the CDR3 with reference TRBV5-4 and TRBJ2-7 gives the whole variable domain ETGVTQSPTHLIKTRGQQVTLRCSSQSGHNTVSWYQQALGQGPQFIFQYYREEENGRGNFPPRFSGLQFPNYSSELNVNALELDDSALYLCASSGGPTGGDYEQYFGPGTRLTVT.

The chain uses TRBV13 and TRBJ2-1; a possible D gene is TRBD2 (6 bases). The CDR3 has 12 residues. The germline V and J ends were trimmed by 3 bases and 9 bases, with 9 bases remaining between them. The germline V gene encodes CDR1 PRHDT and CDR2 FYEKMQ (reference sequence). The CDR3 nucleotides read TGTGCCAGCAGCTTCGGGAGTAGTGAGCAGTTCTTC. It is translated as CASSFGSSEQFF.

V gene TRBV13 combines with J gene TRBJ1-2; 8 bases map to TRBD1. V shed 1 base, J shed 6 bases, and the junction held 7 bases outside the gene matches. This CDR3 contains 15 residues. The germline V gene has CDR1 PRHDT and CDR2 FYEKMQ (reference sequence). CDR3 loop: CASSLAETGAHGYTF. CDR3 coding DNA: TGTGCCAGCAGCTTAGCGGAGACAGGGGCCCATGGCTACACCTTC.

This clonotype appeared once. The J gene is TRBJ2-7, the V gene TRBV6-2 or TRBV6-3, with 7 bases lining up with TRBD1. V lost 6 bases to trimming and J lost 5 bases; unmatched junction nucleotides: 4. The CDR3 has 12 amino acids. Looked up from germline, CDR1 is MNHEY and CDR2 is SVGEGT. CDR3 DNA: TGTGCCAGCAGCTGGACAGGCCACGAGCAGTACGTC. This codes for CASSWTGHEQYV.

The V call is TRBV30, the J call TRBJ1-5; D unresolved. V lost 3 bases and J lost 4, with 10 bases in between. CDR3 length equals 13 residues. Germline-derived CDR1 and CDR2 are GTSNPN and SVGIG (reference sequence). CDR3 residues: CAWSGGKNQPQHF. CDR3 in DNA: TGTGCCTGGAGCGGAGGGAAAAATCAGCCCCAGCATTTT.

The chain links TRBV15 to TRBJ2-1; 8 nucleotides line up with TRBD1. The CDR3 consists of 17 residues. CDR1 is LNHNV, CDR2 YYDKDF, per germline (reference sequence). V shed 6 bases, J shed 6 bases, and the junction held 16 bases outside the gene matches. The CDR3 nucleotides read TGTGCCACCAGTCAAGAGGTAGGGCAGGGGGCACGCAATGAGCAGTTCTTC. Amino acids: CATSQEVGQGARNEQFF. The variable domain in full, completed from reference TRBV15 and TRBJ2-1, reads DAMVIQNPRYQVTQFGKPVTLSCSQTLNHNVMYWYQQKSSQAPKLLFHYYDKDFNNEADTPDNFQSRRPNTSFCFLDIRSPGLGDTAMYLCATSQEVGQGARNEQFFGPGTRLTVL.

This rearrangement joins TRBV7-2 to TRBJ2-3; the D gene is possibly TRBD1 (6 bases). CDR3 length equals 14 residues. Trimming took off 5 bases at V and 6 bases at J, with 15 bases between the two ends. Germline loops: CDR1 SGHTA, CDR2 FQGNSA. The DNA for the CDR3 is TGTGCCAGCAGCCCCACAGGGCGGCCGGATACGCAGTATTTT. Its protein product is CASSPTGRPDTQYF. Filled out from reference TRBV7-2 and TRBJ2-3, the complete variable domain reads GAGVSQSPSNKVTEKGKDVELRCDPISGHTALYWYRQSLGQGLEFLIYFQGNSAPDKSGLPSDRFSAERTGGSVSTLTIQRTQQEDSAVYLCASSPTGRPDTQYFGPGTRLTVL.

This clonotype is a singleton in its sample. V gene TRBV20-1 combines with J gene TRBJ2-3, with TRBD2 identical over 9 bases. V dropped 6 bases and J dropped 3; count of bases not matched to a gene: 4. This CDR3 is 13 amino acids long. Germline CDR1 is DFQATT and CDR2 is SNEGSKA (reference sequence). CDR3 in amino acids: CSAPSGATDTQYF. The CDR3 DNA follows: TGCAGTGCCCCTAGCGGGGCTACAGATACGCAGTATTTT.

J is TRBJ2-2 and V is TRBV9, with 7 bases fitting TRBD2. V shed 6 bases, J shed 6 bases, and the junction held 14 bases outside the gene matches. The CDR3 extends over 16 amino acids. CDR1 SGDLS and CDR2 YYNGEE come from the germline V gene. For the CDR3, the DNA is TGTGCCAGCACCCCTGAGGTGGGGGGGATCTCCGGGGAGCTGTTTTTT. It specifies CASTPEVGGISGELFF.

V gene TRBV6-2 or TRBV6-3 combines with J gene TRBJ2-3; 8 bases are shared with TRBD2. CDR1 is MNHEY and CDR2 is SVGEGT in the germline V gene. The CDR3 length is 15 residues. Trimming took 4 bases from V and 0 from J; bases not matched to a gene: 3. CDR3 residues: CASSSAGASTDTQYF. CDR3 DNA sequence: TGTGCCAGCAGTTCAGCGGGGGCTAGCACAGATACGCAGTATTTT.

This clonotype was detected once. The chain is built from TRBV6-5 and TRBJ1-2; D is uncertain. Trimming removed 6 bases from V and 4 bases from J, with 15 bases in between. This CDR3 contains 14 residues. Germline V lookup: CDR1 MNHEY, CDR2 SVGAGI. CDR3 coding DNA: TGTGCCAGCAGAGATCTCGAGGCGGTCTATGGCTACACCTTC. Residues: CASRDLEAVYGYTF.